This T cell receptor (beta chain) was identified during a study of T cell changes during pregnancy in multiple sclerosis. TCRdb keeps only in-frame clones here, not all; method: immunoSEQ multiplex PCR. Among roughly 80,000 clones listed, about 91% were seen once. The CDR3 length is 16 residues. Germline V gene lookup returns CDR1 SGHNT and CDR2 YYREEE (reference sequence). Losses at the gene ends were 4 bases for V and 3 bases for J; bases not matched to a gene: 5. The TCR originated in a female donor with multiple sclerosis, enrolled in a pregnancy study. Sequencing used peripheral blood, obtained before pregnancy. The chain links TRBV5-4 to TRBJ2-5; 14 positions match TRBD2. DNA of the CDR3: TGTGCCAGCAGCCCCCCGGGACTAGCGGGGGAAGAGACCCAGTACTTC. This encodes CASSPPGLAGEETQYF. Full variable domain (remainder filled in from reference TRBV5-4 and TRBJ2-5): ETGVTQSPTHLIKTRGQQVTLRCSSQSGHNTVSWYQQALGQGPQFIFQYYREEENGRGNFPPRFSGLQFPNYSSELNVNALELDDSALYLCASSPPGLAGEETQYFGPGTRLLVL.